The 30 T cell receptor beta chains reported below all come from one sample, sequenced in a study of T cell responses to AZD1222 COVID-19 vaccine. Repertoires were generated with immunoSEQ multiplex PCR, while TCRdb's copy carries only in-frame clones and drops some. The repertoire holds about 110,000 clones, with roughly nine tenths as singletons. The material was peripheral blood, obtained on day 0 of MenACWY control vaccination. Every receptor here comes from an adult in good health.

The CDR3 bases are TGTGCCAGTATGGGCACAGGGCTGAATGAGCAGTTCTTC. This codes for CASMGTGLNEQFF. J is TRBJ2-1 and V is TRBV19; tentative D call: TRBD1 (6 bases). Germline CDR1 reads LNHDA; CDR2 reads SQIVND (reference sequence). Trimming removed 7 bases at V and 7 bases at J, with 14 bases between. This CDR3 comprises 13 residues.

The V and J genes are TRBV5-1 and TRBJ1-1, with D possibly TRBD1 on 6 matching bases. Looked up from germline, CDR1 is SGHRS and CDR2 is YFSETQ. CDR3 length equals 15 residues. The V end was cut by 4 bases, the J end by 3 bases, with 16 bases between. CDR3 in amino acids: CASSPYREVDTEAFF. The CDR3 DNA reads TGCGCCAGCAGCCCCTACAGGGAGGTAGACACTGAAGCTTTCTTT.

In its sample, this clone was seen a few times. The V call is TRBV4-2, the J call TRBJ2-7, with TRBD1 as a possible D gene (6 bases). V shed 2 bases and J shed 4 bases, with 6 bases lying between them. This CDR3 contains 12 residues. Germline CDR1 reads LGHNA; CDR2 reads YNFKEQ. Written as DNA, the CDR3 is TGTGCCAGCAGCCAACAGGGGTACGAGCAGTACTTC. Amino acids: CASSQQGYEQYF.

The gene calls are TRBV7-9 and TRBJ1-1; 7 bases match TRBD1. After removal of 3 bases from V and 1 base from J, the junction contained 5 bases not matched to a gene. The CDR3 contains 15 residues. Germline V gene sequence: CDR1 SEHNR, CDR2 FQNEAQ (reference sequence). The CDR3 protein is CASSLAGGWNTEAFF. DNA of the CDR3: TGTGCCAGCAGCTTGGCAGGGGGATGGAACACTGAAGCTTTCTTT.

This clone was seen only a few times. The chain links TRBV7-9 to TRBJ1-6; no clear D. The length of the CDR3 is 13 residues. The V end lost 5 bases, the J end lost 8 bases, and 10 bases lay between the germline ends. Germline values: CDR1 SEHNR, CDR2 FQNEAQ (reference sequence). DNA for the CDR3: TGTGCCAGCAGCACCGAAAGTGATTCACCCCTCCACTTT. Encoded protein: CASSTESDSPLHF.

The rearrangement links TRBV9 to TRBJ2-5; TRBD1 or TRBD2 may be the D gene (6 bases each). The V end lost 0 bases, the J end lost 4 bases, and 13 bases lay between the germline ends. The CDR3 contains 15 residues. Looked up from germline, CDR1 is SGDLS and CDR2 is YYNGEE. The CDR3 protein is CASSVEEGGRETQYF. In nucleotides, the CDR3 is TGTGCCAGCAGCGTAGAGGAGGGGGGCCGAGAGACCCAGTACTTC.

This chain connects TRBV28 to TRBJ1-1; D not resolved. Germline CDR1 reads MDHEN; CDR2 reads SYDVKM. Deletions cut 2 bases from V and 1 base from J, with 8 bases between. There are 14 residues in the CDR3. The CDR3 region has the DNA TGTGCCAGCAGTTTAGACACACCGAACACTGAAGCTTTCTTT. Translating it yields CASSLDTPNTEAFF. The whole variable domain, remainder taken from reference TRBV28 and TRBJ1-1, is DVKVTQSSRYLVKRTGEKVFLECVQDMDHENMFWYRQDPGLGLRLIYFSYDVKMKEKGDIPEGYSVSREKKERFSLILESASTNQTSMYLCASSLDTPNTEAFFGQGTRLTVV.

The genes are TRBV19 and TRBJ2-1; a possible D gene is TRBD1 (5 bases). The CDR3 contains 14 residues. Germline V gives CDR1 LNHDA, CDR2 SQIVND (reference sequence). Trimming cost V 4 bases and J 6 bases, with 13 bases left between them. The CDR3 coding sequence is TGTGCCAGTAGTAAAGGGGTTTTACGCAATGAGCAGTTCTTC. This sequence encodes CASSKGVLRNEQFF.

The rearrangement joins TRBV5-6 to TRBJ1-2; the match to TRBD1 covers 8 bases. V lost 3 bases and J lost 6; bases outside the gene matches: 7. Per germline, CDR1 SGHDT and CDR2 YYEEEE. The CDR3 contains 14 residues. CDR3 DNA sequence: TGTGCCAGCAGCTCATTGGACAGGGAAGATGGCTACACCTTC. Protein sequence: CASSSLDREDGYTF.

The chain carries TRBV27 and TRBJ2-7; 10 positions match TRBD1. The junction had 11 bases not matched to a gene; V was cut back by 2 bases and J by 4 bases. The CDR3 has 17 amino acids. Germline CDR1 MNHEY, CDR2 SMNVEV (reference sequence). For the CDR3, the DNA is TGTGCCAGCAGTTTAGGGCCGGGACAGGGGCACATGTACGAGCAGTACTTC. Translated: CASSLGPGQGHMYEQYF.

The chain recombines TRBV11-3 with TRBJ1-1, with D maybe TRBD1 (6 bases). V was cut by 5 bases and J by 5 bases, with 12 bases left in between. This CDR3 is built from 13 residues. The germline V gene has CDR1 SGHNT and CDR2 YENEEA. CDR3 nucleotides: TGTGCCAGCAGCCAGGACAGAAGGACTGAAGCTTTCTTT. Its protein is CASSQDRRTEAFF.

The J gene is TRBJ1-1, the V gene TRBV19; D is perhaps TRBD1 (5 bases). V lost 3 bases and J lost 0, with 14 bases in between. Germline CDR1 LNHDA, CDR2 SQIVND (reference sequence). The CDR3 has 16 amino acids. The CDR3 sequence is CASSIQGNRMNTEAFF. Here the CDR3 DNA reads TGTGCCAGTAGTATTCAGGGTAACAGAATGAACACTGAAGCTTTCTTT.

The chain carries TRBV15 and TRBJ2-7; D unclear. V shed 1 base and J shed 7 bases, with 8 bases lying between them. Germline V gene data show CDR1 as LNHNV and CDR2 as YYDKDF (reference sequence). The CDR3 is 12 amino acids. CDR3 sequence: CATSRGPVEQYF. CDR3 DNA: TGTGCCACCAGCAGAGGTCCTGTGGAGCAGTACTTC. Supplemented by reference TRBV15 and TRBJ2-7, the full variable domain reads DAMVIQNPRYQVTQFGKPVTLSCSQTLNHNVMYWYQQKSSQAPKLLFHYYDKDFNNEADTPDNFQSRRPNTSFCFLDIRSPGLGDTAMYLCATSRGPVEQYFGPGTRLTVT.

The chain is built from TRBV5-1 and TRBJ2-5; TRBD2 matches 12 bases. The trim removed 4 bases at V and 4 bases at J, leaving 14 bases unmatched. Germline values: CDR1 SGHRS, CDR2 YFSETQ. CDR3 length equals 18 residues. The CDR3: CASSRGLAGVTTAETQYF. As DNA, the CDR3 is TGCGCCAGCAGCAGGGGACTAGCGGGCGTAACTACCGCAGAGACCCAGTACTTC.

This clone was detected once. The chain couples TRBV6-1 to TRBJ2-5, with D perhaps matching TRBD2 (7 bases). Trimming cost V 4 bases and J 2 bases, with 17 bases left between them. The germline CDR1 and CDR2 sequences are MNHNS and SASEGT. This CDR3 comprises 16 residues. This CDR3 is CASSAYGRGRQETQYF. The CDR3 DNA follows: TGTGCCAGCAGTGCCTATGGGAGGGGGAGGCAAGAGACCCAGTACTTC.

J is TRBJ2-2 and V is TRBV18; D is perhaps TRBD2 (5 bases). There are 14 residues in the CDR3. The germline V gene has CDR1 KGHSH and CDR2 LQKENI. Deletions cut 3 bases from V and 4 bases from J, with 9 bases between. CDR3 protein: CASSPGRPTGELFF. Written as DNA, the CDR3 is TGTGCCAGCTCACCGGGGAGACCCACCGGGGAGCTGTTTTTT.

The rearrangement joins TRBV5-6 to TRBJ2-3, with TRBD1 as a possible D gene (6 bases). This CDR3 comprises 13 residues. Trimming cost V 5 bases and J 3 bases, with 10 bases left between them. The germline CDR1 and CDR2 sequences are SGHDT and YYEEEE. The CDR3 DNA sequence: TGTGCCAGCAGTCGAGACAGGACAGATACGCAGTATTTT. It yields the protein CASSRDRTDTQYF.

This clone was seen a single time. The chain recombines TRBV11-2 with TRBJ2-7, with D hard to call. Looked up from germline, CDR1 is SGHAT and CDR2 is FQNNGV. CDR3 length: 13 amino acids. V was shortened by 0 bases and J by 0 bases, with 3 bases between the two germline ends. CDR3 amino acids: CASSLEVSYEQYF. The CDR3 bases are TGTGCCAGCAGCTTAGAGGTCTCCTACGAGCAGTACTTC.

The rearrangement joins TRBV10-2 to TRBJ1-3, with D possibly TRBD1 on 5 matching bases. Germline V CDR1 and CDR2: WSHSY, SAAADI. The CDR3 has 16 amino acids. With 5 bases removed from V and 0 bases from J, the gap between germline ends came to 14 bases. The CDR3 DNA reads as TGCGCCAGCAGTCTACAGGACCGTAACTCTGGAAACACCATATATTTT. Translation gives CASSLQDRNSGNTIYF.

V is TRBV30 and J is TRBJ1-6, with 11 nucleotides matching TRBD1. This CDR3 has 15 residues. CDR1 and CDR2 from the germline V gene are GTSNPN and SVGIG (reference sequence). Trimming took 2 bases from V and 8 from J; bases not matched to a gene: 5. CDR3 loop: CAWSPWDRGDSPLHF. DNA for the CDR3: TGTGCCTGGAGTCCATGGGACAGGGGGGATTCACCCCTCCACTTT.

The chain carries TRBV23-1 and TRBJ2-7; the D gene is possibly TRBD2 (6 bases). TRBV23-1 is annotated as an ORF whose role is uncertain. This CDR3 is 16 amino acids long. Trimming removed 2 bases at V and 0 bases at J, with 14 bases between. The CDR3: CASSQVGGAPSYEQYF. The CDR3 DNA sequence: TGCGCCAGCAGTCAAGTGGGGGGTGCTCCCTCCTACGAGCAGTACTTC.

CDR3 bases: TGTGCCAGCAGCGTGGGGCAGGGGGCTGGAGATACGCAGTATTTT. Protein sequence: CASSVGQGAGDTQYF. This chain joins TRBV9 and TRBJ2-3; 8 positions agree with TRBD1. The CDR3 has 15 amino acids. Germline-derived CDR1 and CDR2 are SGDLS and YYNGEE. The J segment lost 5 bases and the V segment lost 2 bases, leaving 7 bases of the junction unmatched.

The rearrangement links TRBV6-4 to TRBJ2-7; 7 bases map to TRBD1. J lost 0 bases, V lost 5 bases, and 4 bases had no gene match. The CDR3 has 14 residues. The V gene's germline CDR1 is MRHNA and CDR2 SNTAGT. CDR3 DNA: TGTGCCAGCAGTCCGGGACAGAGCTCCTACGAGCAGTACTTC. Residues: CASSPGQSSYEQYF.

The chain couples TRBV18 to TRBJ1-4; 10 bases map to TRBD1. CDR1 is KGHSH, CDR2 LQKENI, per germline. This CDR3 has 15 amino acids. V lost 2 bases to trimming and J lost 5 bases; unmatched junction nucleotides: 2. CDR3 coding DNA: TGTGCCAGCTCACCAAGACAGGGGGCAAATGAAAAACTGTTTTTT. This gives the protein CASSPRQGANEKLFF.

The gene calls are TRBV7-2 and TRBJ1-2, with 8 bases lining up with TRBD1. Trimming removed 5 bases from V and 0 bases from J; junction bases left unmatched: 8. CDR1 is SGHTA and CDR2 is FQGNSA in the germline V gene. This CDR3 has 16 residues. CDR3 nucleotide sequence: TGTGCCAGCAGCCCGCAGGGGACAGGAACTAACTATGGCTACACCTTC. It specifies CASSPQGTGTNYGYTF.

This chain joins TRBV3-1 (or the pseudogene TRBV3-2) and TRBJ1-3; tentatively, D is TRBD1 (6 bases). The length of the CDR3 is 17 residues. CDR1 LGHDT and CDR2 YNNKEL come from the germline V gene (reference sequence). The V gene lost 4 bases and the J gene lost 3 bases, with 19 bases spanning the gap. For the CDR3, the DNA is TGTGCCAGCAGCCCAGTCCGGGTTGGGGGCGGTGGAAACACCATATATTTT. It translates to CASSPVRVGGGGNTIYF.

The V gene is TRBV30, the J gene TRBJ1-6; 8 bases align to TRBD1. Per the germline V gene, CDR1 is GTSNPN and CDR2 is SVGIG (reference sequence). The CDR3 consists of 16 residues. CDR3 sequence reads: CAQKGGQGQGSVPLHF. The CDR3 nucleotides read TGTGCTCAGAAAGGCGGTCAAGGACAGGGCAGTGTACCCCTCCACTTT.

V gene TRBV2 combines with J gene TRBJ2-2; TRBD1 agrees at 9 bases. The CDR3 consists of 15 residues. The V segment lost 10 bases and the J segment 3 bases; nucleotides outside the gene matches: 9. Germline V CDR1 and CDR2: SNHLY, FYNNEI. Here the CDR3 reads CATTRDRVDTGELFF. The CDR3 DNA sequence: TGTGCCACTACCCGGGACAGGGTGGACACCGGGGAGCTGTTTTTT.

The V gene is TRBV2, the J gene TRBJ2-7, with D maybe TRBD2 (5 bases). The germline V gene has CDR1 SNHLY and CDR2 FYNNEI. Trimming took 7 bases from V and 3 from J, leaving 13 bases between them. This CDR3 spans 13 amino acids. In DNA form, the CDR3 reads TGTGCCAGCACCCCGGACTCTTTCTACGAGCAGTACTTC. It codes for CASTPDSFYEQYF.

The chain is built from TRBV4-2 and TRBJ2-7, with a possible D match to TRBD2 (6 bases). Germline assignment: CDR1 LGHNA and CDR2 YNFKEQ. Trimming cost V 5 bases and J 6 bases, with 17 bases left between them. The CDR3 is 14 residues long. CDR3 sequence reads: CASSNTAFGSEQYF. CDR3 nucleotides: TGTGCCAGCAGCAATACGGCCTTCGGGAGCGAGCAGTACTTC.